Below are 9 T cell receptor beta chains sequenced from a single sample in a study of T cell responses to AZD1222 COVID-19 vaccine. Profiled with immunoSEQ multiplex PCR; TCRdb holds only in-frame clones, not every one. Of about 120,000 clones listed, around 93% were seen once; the top ten hold more than 13%. Sequenced here: peripheral blood, sampled on day 0 of AZD1222 vaccination. These receptors originate from an adult in good health.

J is TRBJ2-6 and V is TRBV7-2; D not certain. V shed 4 bases and J shed 2 bases, with 21 bases lying between them. Germline V gene lookup returns CDR1 SGHTA and CDR2 FQGNSA. This CDR3 comprises 19 residues. The CDR3 sequence: CASSWGQYTTLPGANVLTF. The CDR3 nucleotides read TGTGCCAGCAGCTGGGGTCAGTACACGACCCTGCCTGGGGCCAACGTCCTGACTTTC.

This clone was recorded only once. The chain links TRBV5-1 to TRBJ2-6; 10 bases fit TRBD1. The ends lost 4 bases at V and 2 bases at J; junction bases unmatched: 6. This CDR3 comprises 17 residues. Germline V CDR1 and CDR2: SGHRS, YFSETQ. The CDR3 nucleotides read TGCGCCAGCAGCCTACGGGACAGGGGTGCTGGGGCCAACGTCCTGACTTTC. Its translation: CASSLRDRGAGANVLTF.

The gene calls are TRBV19 and TRBJ1-2; 7 nucleotides match TRBD1. This CDR3 region has 15 residues. V gave up 8 bases and J gave up 3 bases; unmatched junction bases: 12. Germline-derived CDR1 and CDR2 are LNHDA and SQIVND (reference sequence). CDR3 sequence reads: CASRVYPGQHYGYTF. DNA of the CDR3: TGTGCCAGTCGAGTCTACCCGGGACAGCACTATGGCTACACCTTC.

The chain has TRBV9 and TRBJ2-1; 7 nucleotides align to TRBD2. The CDR3 loop spans 15 amino acids. V dropped 0 bases and J dropped 8; count of bases not matched to a gene: 8. Germline lookup yields CDR1 SGDLS and CDR2 YYNGEE. CDR3 loop: CASSVEVGGGDEQFF. In DNA, the CDR3 is TGTGCCAGCAGCGTAGAGGTCGGGGGAGGGGATGAGCAGTTCTTC.

The chain has TRBV19 and TRBJ1-1; no clear D. CDR3 length: 14 residues. Germline CDR1 reads LNHDA; CDR2 reads SQIVND (reference sequence). Trimming removed 1 base from V and 2 bases from J, with 8 bases in between. The CDR3 region is CASSIGQSNTEAFF. CDR3 in DNA: TGTGCCAGTAGTATAGGGCAGAGTAACACTGAAGCTTTCTTT.

The chain recombines TRBV6-5 with TRBJ1-3; the D is unclear. This CDR3 has 15 amino acids. V was pared by 7 bases and J by 2 bases, with 15 bases between. From germline, CDR1 is MNHEY and CDR2 SVGAGI. Here the CDR3 DNA reads TGTGCCAGCACCATGGGAGCCTATCCTGGAAACACCATATATTTT. Residues: CASTMGAYPGNTIYF.

The chain couples TRBV7-6 to TRBJ2-7, with 10 positions matching TRBD2. V lost 0 bases to trimming and J lost 2 bases; unmatched junction nucleotides: 10. Germline V gene sequence: CDR1 SGHVS, CDR2 FNYEAQ. CDR3 length equals 18 residues. As DNA, the CDR3 is TGTGCCAGCAGCTTAGCCCCCCCTAGCGGGAGAAGTCCCTACGAGCAGTACTTC. Amino acids: CASSLAPPSGRSPYEQYF.

CDR3: CASSLVSDTIYF. The CDR3 nucleotides read TGTGCCAGCAGCTTAGTGTCGGACACCATATATTTT. This chain connects TRBV13 to TRBJ1-3, with D hard to call. The CDR3 is 12 amino acids. Trimming left V 1 base short and J 8 bases short, with 6 bases between. The germline V gene encodes CDR1 PRHDT and CDR2 FYEKMQ (reference sequence). The variable domain in full, completed from reference TRBV13 and TRBJ1-3, reads AAGVIQSPRHLIKEKRETATLKCYPIPRHDTVYWYQQGPGQDPQFLISFYEKMQSDKGSIPDRFSAQQFSDYHSELNMSSLELGDSALYFCASSLVSDTIYFGEGSWLTVV.

The chain joins TRBV24-1 to TRBJ1-1; the D is unclear. This CDR3 has 12 residues. In germline, CDR1 is KGHDR, CDR2 SFDVKD. Trimming cost V 2 bases and J 3 bases, with 3 bases left between them. CDR3 DNA sequence: TGTGCCACCAGTGATTCGGACACTGAAGCTTTCTTT. Translation gives CATSDSDTEAFF.